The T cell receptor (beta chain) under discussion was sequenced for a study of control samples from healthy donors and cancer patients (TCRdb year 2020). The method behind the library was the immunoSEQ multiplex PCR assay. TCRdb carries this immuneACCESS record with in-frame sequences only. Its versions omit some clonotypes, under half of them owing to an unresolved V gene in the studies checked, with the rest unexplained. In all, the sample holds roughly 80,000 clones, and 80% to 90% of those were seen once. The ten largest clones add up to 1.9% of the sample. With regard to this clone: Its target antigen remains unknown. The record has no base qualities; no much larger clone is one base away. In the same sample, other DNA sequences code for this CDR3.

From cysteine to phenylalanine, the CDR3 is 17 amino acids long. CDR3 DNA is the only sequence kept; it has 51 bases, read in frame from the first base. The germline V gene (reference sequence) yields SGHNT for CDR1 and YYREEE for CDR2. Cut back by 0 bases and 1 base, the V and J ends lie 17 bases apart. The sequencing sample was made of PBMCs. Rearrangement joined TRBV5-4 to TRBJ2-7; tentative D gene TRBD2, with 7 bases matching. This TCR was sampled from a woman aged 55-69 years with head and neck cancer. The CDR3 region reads CASSLGFGGGGSYEQYF. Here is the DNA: TGTGCCAGCAGCTTGGGTTTCGGGGGAGGGGGTTCCTACGAGCAGTACTTC.